The rows below give T cell receptor beta chains drawn from one sample of a study of OX40 agonist ivuxolimab in advanced cancers. This table comes from immunoSEQ multiplex PCR, and its TCRdb copy is limited to in-frame clones, with some not included. The repertoire holds under 30,000 clones, with around 80% as singletons. The sample was CD4+ or CD8+ T cells sorted from blood, taken in a trial of the OX40 agonist ivuxolimab. The receptors stem from an adult with an advanced solid tumor such as melanoma, head and neck, liver or kidney cancer. Both conserved end residues are part of each CDR3. Fields, in order: J gene, clone size, V gene, CDR3 length, D gene, CDR3 protein, CDR3 DNA. D genes are given only for firm matches. A row's size may be missing; if present it is once, few, many or a size class.

j_call: TRBJ1-2
clone_size: once
v_call: TRBV5-4
cdr3_length: 14
d_call: NA
cdr3_aa: CASSLLGRGYGYTF
cdr3_nt: TGTGCCAGCAGCTTGCTCGGCAGGGGCTATGGCTACACCTTC

j_call: TRBJ1-4
clone_size: NA
v_call: TRBV2
cdr3_length: 14
d_call: NA
cdr3_aa: CASSEGRGYEKLFF
cdr3_nt: TGTGCCAGCAGTGAAGGACGCGGTTATGAAAAACTGTTTTTT

j_call: TRBJ2-1
clone_size: NA
v_call: TRBV4-1
cdr3_length: 12
d_call: TRBD2
cdr3_aa: CASSQERGEQFF
cdr3_nt: TGCGCCAGCAGCCAGGAGCGGGGGGAGCAGTTCTTC

j_call: TRBJ2-7
clone_size: once
v_call: TRBV5-6
cdr3_length: 15
d_call: NA
cdr3_aa: CASSSDSAMVYEQYF
cdr3_nt: TGTGCCAGCAGCTCGGACAGCGCCATGGTCTACGAGCAGTACTTC

j_call: TRBJ2-1
clone_size: NA
v_call: TRBV9
cdr3_length: 15
d_call: NA
cdr3_aa: CASSVEGGLNNEQFF
cdr3_nt: TGTGCCAGCAGCGTAGAGGGGGGGCTGAACAATGAGCAGTTCTTC

j_call: TRBJ1-1
clone_size: NA
v_call: TRBV5-5
cdr3_length: 15
d_call: TRBD1
cdr3_aa: CASKWEGTGNTEAFF
cdr3_nt: TGTGCCAGCAAATGGGAAGGGACAGGGAACACTGAAGCTTTCTTT

j_call: TRBJ2-1
clone_size: NA
v_call: TRBV6-5
cdr3_length: 14
d_call: NA
cdr3_aa: CASSYSIWEDEQFF
cdr3_nt: TGTGCCAGCAGTTACTCGATTTGGGAGGATGAGCAGTTCTTC

j_call: TRBJ2-7
clone_size: medium-sized
v_call: TRBV13
cdr3_length: 11
d_call: NA
cdr3_aa: CASSSSYEQYF
cdr3_nt: TGTGCCAGCAGCTCCAGTTACGAGCAGTACTTC

j_call: TRBJ1-6
clone_size: NA
v_call: TRBV9
cdr3_length: 15
d_call: TRBD1
cdr3_aa: CASSATGTGASPLHF
cdr3_nt: TGTGCCAGCAGCGCGACCGGGACAGGGGCGTCACCCCTCCACTTT

j_call: TRBJ1-5
clone_size: NA
v_call: TRBV9
cdr3_length: 15
d_call: TRBD1
cdr3_aa: CASSAQGVGNQPQHF
cdr3_nt: TGTGCCAGCAGCGCTCAGGGGGTGGGCAATCAGCCCCAGCATTTT

j_call: TRBJ2-3
clone_size: NA
v_call: TRBV6-5
cdr3_length: 13
d_call: NA
cdr3_aa: CASSYLDTDTQYF
cdr3_nt: TGTGCCAGCAGTTACTTGGACACAGATACGCAGTATTTT

j_call: TRBJ2-5
clone_size: once
v_call: TRBV4-1
cdr3_length: 13
d_call: NA
cdr3_aa: CASSQRTEETQYF
cdr3_nt: TGCGCCAGCAGCCAGAGGACAGAGGAGACCCAGTACTTC

j_call: TRBJ2-1
clone_size: once
v_call: TRBV9
cdr3_length: 15
d_call: NA
cdr3_aa: CASSVVPSRCNEQFF
cdr3_nt: TGTGCCAGCAGCGTAGTCCCTAGTAGGTGCAATGAGCAGTTCTTC

j_call: TRBJ1-2
clone_size: NA
v_call: TRBV7-2
cdr3_length: 15
d_call: TRBD1
cdr3_aa: CASSPGGFSNYGYTF
cdr3_nt: TGTGCCAGCAGCCCAGGGGGGTTTTCTAACTATGGCTACACCTTC

j_call: TRBJ1-2
clone_size: NA
v_call: TRBV19
cdr3_length: 14
d_call: NA
cdr3_aa: CASSIGTERYGYTF
cdr3_nt: TGTGCCAGTAGTATAGGGACAGAGAGGTATGGCTACACCTTC